The 16 T cell receptor beta chains presented below share a single source sample, sequenced in a study of blood T cell repertoires in COVID-19. Measured with immunoSEQ multiplex PCR; TCRdb has only the in-frame clones, and not every one. The profile shows approximately 90,000 clones, 80% of them singletons. The sample was peripheral blood. The receptors were gathered from an elderly woman with acute or convalescent COVID-19.

The gene calls are TRBV6-5 and TRBJ2-3, with 8 bases that match TRBD2. The J segment lost 4 bases and the V segment lost 7 bases, leaving 10 bases of the junction unmatched. Germline CDR1 is MNHEY and CDR2 is SVGAGI. The CDR3 covers 15 residues. This CDR3 is CASNRISGAADTQYF. For the CDR3, the DNA is TGTGCCAGCAACCGAATTAGCGGGGCCGCAGATACGCAGTATTTT.

The chain has TRBV5-1 and TRBJ2-1; 10 bases align to TRBD1. CDR3 length: 13 amino acids. Germline values: CDR1 SGHRS, CDR2 YFSETQ. The junction had 4 bases not matched to a gene; V was cut back by 4 bases and J by 9 bases. The CDR3 DNA reads TGCGCCAGCAGCGAGACAGGGGGCGGTGAGCAGTTCTTC. Amino acid sequence: CASSETGGGEQFF.

V and J are TRBV6-1 and TRBJ2-5, with a tentative D call TRBD1 (6 bases). The CDR3 has 14 amino acids. Between the trimmed V and J ends, which lost 3 bases and 5 bases, there was a span of 13 bases. Per the germline V gene, CDR1 is MNHNS and CDR2 is SASEGT. This CDR3 reads CASSDAGVGETQYF. CDR3 nucleotide sequence: TGTGCCAGCAGTGATGCAGGGGTGGGGGAGACCCAGTACTTC.

This clone was seen just once. The chain recombines TRBV5-5 with TRBJ1-6; 7 bases agree with TRBD1. V shed 5 bases and J 7 bases; nucleotides not matched to a gene: 12. In germline, CDR1 is SGHKS, CDR2 YYEKEE (reference sequence). CDR3 size: 16 residues. DNA of the CDR3: TGTGCCAGCAGGGTTACACCGGGACAGCGAAATTCACCCCTCCACTTT. Its protein is CASRVTPGQRNSPLHF.

This clone has more than one count but fewer than ten. The chain couples TRBV18 to TRBJ2-7; 11 nucleotides agree with TRBD2. V lost 2 bases and J lost 7; bases outside the gene matches: 4. Per germline, CDR1 KGHSH and CDR2 LQKENI. CDR3 length equals 14 residues. CDR3 region: CASSPITSGSEQYF. The CDR3 nucleotides read TGTGCCAGCTCACCAATTACTAGCGGGAGTGAGCAGTACTTC.

The chain links TRBV19 to TRBJ1-2; 8 nucleotides agree with TRBD1. The germline V gene has CDR1 LNHDA and CDR2 SQIVND (reference sequence). Germline trimming cut 1 base from V and 7 bases from J; bases unmatched to any gene: 8. CDR3 length: 15 amino acids. The CDR3 sequence is CASSIGTGGSSGYTF. The CDR3 DNA reads TGTGCCAGTAGTATAGGAACAGGGGGTAGCAGTGGCTACACCTTC.

V and J are TRBV9 and TRBJ2-2; D might be TRBD2 (5 bases). V was trimmed by 5 bases and J by 8 bases, leaving 13 bases between them. Per the germline V gene, CDR1 is SGDLS and CDR2 is YYNGEE. The CDR3 is made up of 13 amino acids. The CDR3 bases are TGTGCCAGCAGTAGGACTTGGACGGGGGAGCTGTTTTTT. This translates into CASSRTWTGELFF. The full variable domain, in which reference TRBV9 and TRBJ2-2 provide the parts outside the CDR3, is DSGVTQTPKHLITATGQRVTLRCSPRSGDLSVYWYQQSLDQGLQFLIQYYNGEERAKGNILERFSAQQFPDLHSELNLSSLELGDSALYFCASSRTWTGELFFGEGSRLTVL.

V gene TRBV10-3 combines with J gene TRBJ2-7; TRBD2 is a possible D gene (6 bases). V lost 6 bases and J lost 4, with 16 bases in between. This CDR3 has 14 amino acids. Germline V gives CDR1 ENHRY, CDR2 SYGVKD. DNA for the CDR3: TGTGCCATCAGCGGGAGCTCCAAAGGTTACGAGCAGTACTTC. Protein sequence: CAISGSSKGYEQYF.

The gene calls are TRBV7-3 and TRBJ2-2, with D possibly matching TRBD1 (5 bases). CDR3 length equals 15 residues. V lost 2 bases and J lost 1, with 8 bases in between. Per the germline V gene, CDR1 is SGHTA and CDR2 is FQGTGA. This chain's CDR3 is CASSLGHQNTGELFF. CDR3 in DNA: TGTGCCAGCAGCTTAGGACACCAGAACACCGGGGAGCTGTTTTTT.

The J gene is TRBJ2-5, the V gene TRBV11-2, with 11 bases aligning to TRBD2. The CDR3 contains 15 residues. The germline CDR1 and CDR2 sequences are SGHAT and FQNNGV. After removal of 6 bases from V and 4 bases from J, the junction contained 7 bases not matched to a gene. The CDR3 reads CASRRLAGFGETQYF. The CDR3 coding sequence is TGTGCCAGCAGGCGACTAGCGGGATTTGGAGAGACCCAGTACTTC. Together with reference TRBV11-2 and TRBJ2-5, the CDR3 gives the full variable domain: EAGVAQSPRYKIIEKRQSVAFWCNPISGHATLYWYQQILGQGPKLLIQFQNNGVVDDSQLPKDRFSAERLKGVDSTLKIQPAKLEDSAVYLCASRRLAGFGETQYFGPGTRLLVL.

The gene calls are TRBV5-1 and TRBJ1-1, with D perhaps matching TRBD1 (5 bases). Germline V gene lookup returns CDR1 SGHRS and CDR2 YFSETQ. The CDR3 spans 14 residues. Between the trimmed V and J ends, which lost 4 bases and 1 base, there was a span of 11 bases. CDR3 protein: CASSQDSQNTEAFF. The CDR3 DNA follows: TGCGCCAGCAGCCAAGACAGTCAGAACACTGAAGCTTTCTTT.

This chain connects TRBV24-1 to TRBJ2-1; possibly TRBD2 for D (5 bases). This CDR3 region has 13 residues. Trimming shortened V by 5 bases and J by 6 bases, and 10 bases separated the two germline ends. CDR1 and CDR2 (germline): KGHDR, SFDVKD. The CDR3 reads CATSVGSGNEQFF. CDR3 nucleotides: TGTGCCACCAGTGTTGGAAGCGGCAATGAGCAGTTCTTC.

This chain joins TRBV19 and TRBJ2-7; no firm D call. The ends were cut back, 1 base at V and 2 bases at J, with 9 bases in the middle. The CDR3 length is 14 residues. Germline lookup yields CDR1 LNHDA and CDR2 SQIVND (reference sequence). The CDR3, as DNA: TGTGCCAGTAGTATAGTCAGTTACACCTACGAGCAGTACTTC. As protein: CASSIVSYTYEQYF. The variable domain in full, completed from reference TRBV19 and TRBJ2-7, reads DGGITQSPKYLFRKEGQNVTLSCEQNLNHDAMYWYRQDPGQGLRLIYYSQIVNDFQKGDIAEGYSVSREKKESFPLTVTSAQKNPTAFYLCASSIVSYTYEQYFGPGTRLTVT.

This chain joins TRBV5-1 and TRBJ1-2; weak D call: TRBD1 (6 bases). The V and J ends lost 0 bases and 4 bases respectively, with 13 bases between them. CDR3 size: 15 residues. Germline CDR1 SGHRS, CDR2 YFSETQ. CDR3 loop: CASSLDREKLYGYTF. The CDR3 DNA is TGCGCCAGCAGCTTGGACAGGGAAAAGCTCTATGGCTACACCTTC.

The V gene is TRBV24-1, the J gene TRBJ1-5, with D possibly matching TRBD1 (5 bases). This CDR3 has 12 residues. The V end lost 2 bases, the J end lost 9 bases, and 7 bases lay between the germline ends. Per the germline V gene, CDR1 is KGHDR and CDR2 is SFDVKD. CDR3 DNA sequence: TGTGCCACCAGTGATTCTACAGGGCCCCAGCATTTT. Its translation: CATSDSTGPQHF.

This chain uses TRBV19 with TRBJ1-1, with D possibly matching TRBD1 (5 bases). Germline V gives CDR1 LNHDA, CDR2 SQIVND (reference sequence). The CDR3 totals 16 residues. V lost 0 bases, J lost 1 base, and 12 bases lay in between. In nucleotides, the CDR3 is TGTGCCAGTAGTATAGATCTAGGGCAGGGGAACACTGAAGCTTTCTTT. Protein: CASSIDLGQGNTEAFF.